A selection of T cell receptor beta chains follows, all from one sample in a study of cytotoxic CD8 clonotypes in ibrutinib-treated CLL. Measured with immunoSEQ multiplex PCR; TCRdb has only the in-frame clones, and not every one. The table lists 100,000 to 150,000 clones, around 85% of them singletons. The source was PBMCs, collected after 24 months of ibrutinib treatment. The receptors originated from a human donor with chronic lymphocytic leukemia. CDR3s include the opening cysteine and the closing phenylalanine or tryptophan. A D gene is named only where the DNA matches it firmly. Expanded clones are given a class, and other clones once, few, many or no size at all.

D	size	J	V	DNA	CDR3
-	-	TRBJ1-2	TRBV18	TGTGCCAGCTCACGTGGAGAAGGGGGAGCTTACAACTATGGCTACACCTTC	CASSRGEGGAYNYGYTF
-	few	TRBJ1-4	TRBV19	TGTGCCAGTAGTCGCACAGGGACTAATGACAAACTGTTTTTT	CASSRTGTNDKLFF
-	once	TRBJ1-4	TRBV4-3	TGCGCCAGCAGCCAAGATTGGGATGCAAAACTGTTTTTT	CASSQDWDAKLFF
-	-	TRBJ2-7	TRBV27	TGTGCCAGCGGGAGGGGGGAGTCCTACGAGCAGTACTTC	CASGRGESYEQYF
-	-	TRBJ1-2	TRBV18	TGTGCCAGCTCACCAGGAGACTCGGTGGGCTACACCTTC	CASSPGDSVGYTF
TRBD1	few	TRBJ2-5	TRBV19	TGTGCCAGTAGTATAGCAGGGGGCGTAAGAAAGACCCAGTACTTC	CASSIAGGVRKTQYF
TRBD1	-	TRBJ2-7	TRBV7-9	TGTGCCAGCAGCCTTACAGGGGACGAGCAGTACTTC	CASSLTGDEQYF
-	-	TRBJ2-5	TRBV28	TGTGCCAGCAGTTTATCTTTTAGGGACTCGGGGACCCAGTACTTC	CASSLSFRDSGTQYF
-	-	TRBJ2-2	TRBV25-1	TGTGCCAGCAGCCGAAATCGGATGGGAGCGAACACCGGGGAGCTGTTTTTT	CASSRNRMGANTGELFF
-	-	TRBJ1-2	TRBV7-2	TGTGCCAGCAGCTTACAGGGAATAGGTGGCTACACCTTC	CASSLQGIGGYTF
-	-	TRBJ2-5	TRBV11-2	TGTGCCAGCAGCTTATTTGGTCCGTCCCAAGAGACCCAGTACTTC	CASSLFGPSQETQYF
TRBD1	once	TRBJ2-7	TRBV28	TGTGCCAGCAGTTTAGTAACTGGTCGACAGGGGGCCTACGAGCAGTACTTC	CASSLVTGRQGAYEQYF
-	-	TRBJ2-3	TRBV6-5	TGTGCCAGCAGTTACCTTGCCAGGGAGACAGATACGCAGTATTTT	CASSYLARETDTQYF
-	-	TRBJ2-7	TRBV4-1	TGCGCCAGCAGCCCTCTGACAGCCAGTCTGACCTCCTACGAGCAGTACTTC	CASSPLTASLTSYEQYF
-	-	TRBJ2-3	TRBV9	TGTGCCAGCAGCCCTTATAGCACAGATACGCAGTATTTT	CASSPYSTDTQYF
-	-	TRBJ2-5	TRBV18	TGTGCCAGCTCGTTCGGAGATCTGGAGACCCAGTACTTC	CASSFGDLETQYF
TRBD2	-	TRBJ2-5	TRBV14	TGTGCCAGCAGCCAAGTCTTCAGCGGGGCCCAGTACTTC	CASSQVFSGAQYF
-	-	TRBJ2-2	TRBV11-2	TGTGCCAGCAGCCATAGCGGAGGAAACACCGGGGAGCTGTTTTTT	CASSHSGGNTGELFF
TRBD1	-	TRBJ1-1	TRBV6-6	TGTGCCAGCAGTAGGGACAGGGCGAACACTGAAGCTTTCTTT	CASSRDRANTEAFF
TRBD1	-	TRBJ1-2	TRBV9	TGTGCCAGCGACGGACAGGGGGCCTATGGCTACACCTTC	CASDGQGAYGYTF
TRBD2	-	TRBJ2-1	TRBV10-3	TGTGCCATCAGGGAAACTAGCGGGGATTACAATGAGCAGTTCTTC	CAIRETSGDYNEQFF